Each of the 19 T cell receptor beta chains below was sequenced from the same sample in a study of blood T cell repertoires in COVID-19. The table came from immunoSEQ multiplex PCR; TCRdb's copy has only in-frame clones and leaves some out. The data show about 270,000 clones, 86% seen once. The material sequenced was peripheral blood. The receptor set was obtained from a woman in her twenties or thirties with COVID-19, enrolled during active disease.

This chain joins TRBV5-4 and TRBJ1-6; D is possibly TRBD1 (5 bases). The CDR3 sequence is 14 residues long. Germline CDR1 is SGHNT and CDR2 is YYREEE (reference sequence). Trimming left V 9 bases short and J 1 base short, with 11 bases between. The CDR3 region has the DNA TGTGCCACCACCCAGGGTTCCTATAATTCACCCCTCCACTTT. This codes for CATTQGSYNSPLHF.

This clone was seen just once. The CDR3 loop reads CASSINNYDSGYTF. The CDR3 DNA reads as TGTGCCAGTAGTATAAATAACTACGATAGCGGCTACACCTTC. This sequence joins TRBV19 and TRBJ1-2; D is ambiguous. This CDR3 comprises 14 residues. CDR1 is LNHDA and CDR2 is SQIVND in the germline V gene (reference sequence). The V gene lost 2 bases and the J gene lost 8 bases, with 15 bases spanning the gap. Full variable domain (outside the CDR3, taken from reference TRBV19 and TRBJ1-2): DGGITQSPKYLFRKEGQNVTLSCEQNLNHDAMYWYRQDPGQGLRLIYYSQIVNDFQKGDIAEGYSVSREKKESFPLTVTSAQKNPTAFYLCASSINNYDSGYTFGSGTRLTVV.

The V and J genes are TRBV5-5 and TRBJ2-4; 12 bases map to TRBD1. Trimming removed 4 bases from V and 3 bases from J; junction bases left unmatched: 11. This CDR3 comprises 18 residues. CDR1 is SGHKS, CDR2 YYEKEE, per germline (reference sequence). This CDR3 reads CASSTEPGQGAYKNIQYF. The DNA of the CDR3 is TGTGCCAGCAGCACAGAACCGGGACAGGGGGCTTACAAAAACATTCAGTACTTC.

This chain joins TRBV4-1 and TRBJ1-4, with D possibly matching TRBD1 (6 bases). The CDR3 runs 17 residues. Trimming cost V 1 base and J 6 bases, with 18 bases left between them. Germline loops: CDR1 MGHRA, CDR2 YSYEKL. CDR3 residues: CASSQAITQGIHEKLFF. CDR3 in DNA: TGCGCCAGCAGCCAAGCGATTACCCAGGGGATCCATGAAAAACTGTTTTTT.

The CDR3 reads CASSGEQGENEKLFF. The CDR3 region has the DNA TGTGCCAGCAGCGGGGAACAGGGGGAAAATGAAAAACTGTTTTTT. This rearrangement joins TRBV5-6 to TRBJ1-4, with TRBD1 matching 8 bases. The CDR3 is 15 amino acids. CDR1 is SGHDT, CDR2 YYEEEE, per germline. V was clipped by 4 bases and J by 5 bases; unmatched bases: 7.

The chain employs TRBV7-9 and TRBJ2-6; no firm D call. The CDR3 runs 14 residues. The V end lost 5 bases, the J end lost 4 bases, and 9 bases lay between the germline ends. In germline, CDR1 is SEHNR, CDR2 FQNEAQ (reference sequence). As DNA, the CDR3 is TGTGCCAGCAGCCGGAGCCTGGGGGCCAACGTCCTGACTTTC. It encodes CASSRSLGANVLTF.

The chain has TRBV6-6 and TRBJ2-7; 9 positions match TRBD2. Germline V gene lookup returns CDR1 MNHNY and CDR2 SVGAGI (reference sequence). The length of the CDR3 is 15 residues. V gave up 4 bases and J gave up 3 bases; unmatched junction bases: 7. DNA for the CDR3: TGTGCCAGCAGTTCCCCCGGGACTAGCAGCTACGAGCAGTACTTC. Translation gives CASSSPGTSSYEQYF.

For the CDR3, the DNA is TGTGCCAGCAGTTTGTCCGGACAGGGGACATGGGGCAATCAGCCCCAGCATTTT. Amino acids: CASSLSGQGTWGNQPQHF. The chain recombines TRBV28 with TRBJ1-5, with 9 bases lining up with TRBD1. Germline V gene lookup returns CDR1 MDHEN and CDR2 SYDVKM. The CDR3 covers 18 residues. With V trimmed by 3 bases and J by 2 bases, 11 bases remained unmatched.

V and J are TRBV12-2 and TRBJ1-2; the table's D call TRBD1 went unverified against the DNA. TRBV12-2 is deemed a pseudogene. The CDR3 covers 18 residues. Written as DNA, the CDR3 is TGTGCAAGTCGCTCTGGTCGGGGAGACAGGGGTAGGGACTATGGCTACACCTTC. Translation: CASRSGRGDRGRDYGYTF.

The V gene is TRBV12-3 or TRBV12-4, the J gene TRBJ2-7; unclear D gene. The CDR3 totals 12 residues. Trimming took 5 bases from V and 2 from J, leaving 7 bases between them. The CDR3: CASSPPTYEQYF. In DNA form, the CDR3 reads TGTGCCAGCAGTCCCCCCACCTACGAGCAGTACTTC.

CDR3 loop: CASSPLDRVGTEAFF. The CDR3 DNA reads as TGTGCCAGCTCACCACTAGACAGGGTGGGTACTGAAGCTTTCTTT. The genes are TRBV18 and TRBJ1-1, with 7 bases aligning to TRBD1. The germline gives CDR1 KGHSH, CDR2 LQKENI. The J segment lost 5 bases and the V segment lost 1 base, leaving 7 bases of the junction unmatched. This CDR3 comprises 15 residues.

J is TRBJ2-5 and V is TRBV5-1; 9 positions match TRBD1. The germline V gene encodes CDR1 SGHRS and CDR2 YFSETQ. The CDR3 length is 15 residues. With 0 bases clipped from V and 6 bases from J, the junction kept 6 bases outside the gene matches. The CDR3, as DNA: TGCGCCAGCAGCTTGGGGGACAGGGACAGACAGACCCAGTACTTC. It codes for CASSLGDRDRQTQYF. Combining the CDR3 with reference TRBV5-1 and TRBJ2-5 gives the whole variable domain KAGVTQTPRYLIKTRGQQVTLSCSPISGHRSVSWYQQTPGQGLQFLFEYFSETQRNKGNFPGRFSGRQFSNSRSEMNVSTLELGDSALYLCASSLGDRDRQTQYFGPGTRLLVL.

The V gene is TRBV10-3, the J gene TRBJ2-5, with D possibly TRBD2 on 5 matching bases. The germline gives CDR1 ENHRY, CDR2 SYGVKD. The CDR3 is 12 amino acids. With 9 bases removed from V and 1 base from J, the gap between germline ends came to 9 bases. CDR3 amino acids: CAISGIQETQYF. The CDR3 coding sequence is TGTGCCATATCCGGGATCCAAGAGACCCAGTACTTC.

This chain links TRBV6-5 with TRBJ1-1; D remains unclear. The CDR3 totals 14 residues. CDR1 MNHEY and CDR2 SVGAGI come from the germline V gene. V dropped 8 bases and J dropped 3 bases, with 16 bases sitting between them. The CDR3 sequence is CASGRSFGDTEAFF. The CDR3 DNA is TGTGCCAGCGGTAGGTCTTTCGGAGACACTGAAGCTTTCTTT.

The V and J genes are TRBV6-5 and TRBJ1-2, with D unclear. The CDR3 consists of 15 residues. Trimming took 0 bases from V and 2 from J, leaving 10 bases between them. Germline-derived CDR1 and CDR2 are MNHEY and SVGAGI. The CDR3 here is CASSYSSLFNYGYTF. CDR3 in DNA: TGTGCCAGCAGTTACTCGAGCCTATTCAACTATGGCTACACCTTC.

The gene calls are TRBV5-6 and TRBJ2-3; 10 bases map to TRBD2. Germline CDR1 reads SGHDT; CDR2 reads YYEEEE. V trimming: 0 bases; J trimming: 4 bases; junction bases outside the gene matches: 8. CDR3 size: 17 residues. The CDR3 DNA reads TGTGCCAGCAGCTTGGACCCGGGACTAGCGAGCTCAGATACGCAGTATTTT. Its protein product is CASSLDPGLASSDTQYF.

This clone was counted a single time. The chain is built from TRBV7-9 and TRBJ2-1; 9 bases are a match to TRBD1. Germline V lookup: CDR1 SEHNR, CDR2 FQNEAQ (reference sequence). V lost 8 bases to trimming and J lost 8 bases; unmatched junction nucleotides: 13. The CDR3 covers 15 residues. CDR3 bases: TGTGCCAGCCAAGGACAGGGGTATTCGTCCGATGAGCAGTTCTTC. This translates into CASQGQGYSSDEQFF. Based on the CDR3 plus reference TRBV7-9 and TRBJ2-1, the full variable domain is DTGVSQNPRHKITKRGQNVTFRCDPISEHNRLYWYRQTLGQGPEFLTYFQNEAQLEKSRLLSDRFSAERPKGSFSTLEIQRTEQGDSAMYLCASQGQGYSSDEQFFGPGTRLTVL.

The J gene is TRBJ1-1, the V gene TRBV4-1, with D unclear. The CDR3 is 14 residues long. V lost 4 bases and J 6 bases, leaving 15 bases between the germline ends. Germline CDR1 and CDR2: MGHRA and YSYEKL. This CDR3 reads CASSLPLGHPEAFF. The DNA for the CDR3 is TGCGCCAGCAGCCTCCCTCTAGGCCACCCTGAAGCTTTCTTT.

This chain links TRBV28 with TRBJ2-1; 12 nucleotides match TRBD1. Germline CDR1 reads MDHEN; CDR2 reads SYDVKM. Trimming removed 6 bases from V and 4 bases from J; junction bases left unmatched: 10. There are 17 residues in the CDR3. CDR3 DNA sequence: TGTGCCAGCAGCTCGGGACAGGGGGCCCCGTCTTACAATGAGCAGTTCTTC. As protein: CASSSGQGAPSYNEQFF. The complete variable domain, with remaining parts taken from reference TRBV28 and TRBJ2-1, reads DVKVTQSSRYLVKRTGEKVFLECVQDMDHENMFWYRQDPGLGLRLIYFSYDVKMKEKGDIPEGYSVSREKKERFSLILESASTNQTSMYLCASSSGQGAPSYNEQFFGPGTRLTVL.